These 26 T cell receptor beta chains originate from one sample sequenced in a study of blood T cell repertoires in COVID-19. Clones were sequenced by immunoSEQ multiplex PCR, and TCRdb holds only the in-frame ones, with some missing. The table includes under 200,000 clones, roughly 90% detected once. The sequenced sample consisted of peripheral blood. These receptors were collected from a woman between 65 and 79 years old with acute or convalescent COVID-19.

This clone was picked up a small number of times. The chain combines TRBV2 with TRBJ1-2, with TRBD1 matching 10 bases. The germline V gene encodes CDR1 SNHLY and CDR2 FYNNEI. This CDR3 comprises 15 residues. The V segment lost 1 base and the J segment 6 bases; nucleotides outside the gene matches: 5. Here the CDR3 reads CASSEERTGGNGYTF. In nucleotides, the CDR3 is TGTGCCAGCAGTGAAGAAAGGACAGGGGGAAATGGCTACACCTTC.

This clone was seen a few times. The chain employs TRBV29-1 and TRBJ1-2; 7 bases are shared with TRBD1. Germline V gene data show CDR1 as SQVTM and CDR2 as ANQGSEA. The length of the CDR3 is 12 residues. J gave up 6 bases and V 6 bases, and 7 bases lay outside the gene matches. The CDR3 loop reads CSVFKGADGYTF. As DNA, the CDR3 is TGCAGCGTCTTCAAGGGGGCCGATGGCTACACCTTC.

This chain links TRBV5-1 with TRBJ1-2; 8 positions agree with TRBD1. The CDR3 is 15 residues long. The J segment lost 6 bases and the V segment lost 5 bases, leaving 12 bases of the junction unmatched. Germline values: CDR1 SGHRS, CDR2 YFSETQ. The CDR3 nucleotides read TGCGCCAGCAGATACTCAGGGGGCGCATCAGATGGCTACACCTTC. It encodes CASRYSGGASDGYTF.

The chain links TRBV24-1 to TRBJ1-5; D is unresolved. The CDR3 is made up of 14 amino acids. The germline gives CDR1 KGHDR, CDR2 SFDVKD. V lost 4 bases to trimming and J lost 2 bases, with 8 bases between them. The CDR3 sequence: CATSDSGGNQPQHF. Written as DNA, the CDR3 is TGTGCCACCAGTGACAGCGGTGGCAATCAGCCCCAGCATTTT.

The chain employs TRBV6-5 and TRBJ1-6, with D possibly being TRBD1 (5 bases). Looked up from germline, CDR1 is MNHEY and CDR2 is SVGAGI. V was trimmed by 8 bases and J by 5 bases, leaving 16 bases between them. The CDR3 runs 15 residues. This CDR3 is CASSLVGGNNSPLHF. In nucleotides, the CDR3 is TGTGCCAGCTCCCTAGTCGGGGGGAATAATTCACCCCTCCACTTT.

V usage is TRBV28 and J usage is TRBJ2-1, with 10 bases that match TRBD2. Trimming removed 5 bases from V and 0 bases from J; junction bases left unmatched: 1. Germline V gives CDR1 MDHEN, CDR2 SYDVKM. The CDR3 has 15 amino acids. In DNA form, the CDR3 reads TGTGCCAGCAGTACTAGCGGGAACTCCTACAATGAGCAGTTCTTC. It codes for CASSTSGNSYNEQFF.

This chain connects TRBV19 to TRBJ2-7; TRBD1 matches at 10 bases. Trimming at V came to 3 bases and at J to 2 bases, leaving 19 bases not matched to a gene. Germline V lookup: CDR1 LNHDA, CDR2 SQIVND (reference sequence). This CDR3 has 20 amino acids. CDR3: CASSMKRTGGFFPLPYEQYF. The CDR3 nucleotides read TGTGCCAGTAGTATGAAACGGACAGGGGGATTTTTCCCCCTCCCCTACGAGCAGTACTTC.

The rearrangement joins TRBV7-8 to TRBJ2-7; 9 bases align to TRBD2. This CDR3 region has 17 residues. J lost 3 bases, V lost 1 base, and 10 bases had no gene match. CDR1 and CDR2 from the germline V gene are SGHVS and FQNEAQ. The CDR3 protein is CASSLVYRGLANYEQYF. CDR3 nucleotide sequence: TGTGCCAGCAGCTTAGTGTATCGTGGACTAGCGAACTACGAGCAGTACTTC. The full variable domain, rest sourced from reference TRBV7-8 and TRBJ2-7, is GAGVSQSPRYKVAKRGQDVALRCDPISGHVSLFWYQQALGQGPEFLTYFQNEAQLDKSGLPSDRFFAERPEGSVSTLKIQRTQQEDSAVYLCASSLVYRGLANYEQYFGPGTRLTVT.

The V call is TRBV6-1, the J call TRBJ1-1; 7 bases match TRBD1. The germline V gene has CDR1 MNHNS and CDR2 SASEGT. The CDR3 has 17 amino acids. V gave up 4 bases and J gave up 0 bases; unmatched junction bases: 11. The CDR3 region is CASSAPMGQQMNTEAFF. The CDR3 nucleotides read TGTGCCAGCAGTGCTCCTATGGGACAGCAAATGAACACTGAAGCTTTCTTT.

The chain links TRBV19 to TRBJ1-1; 9 nucleotides line up with TRBD1. Germline values: CDR1 LNHDA, CDR2 SQIVND (reference sequence). The CDR3 loop spans 14 amino acids. V shed 8 bases, J shed 0 bases, and the junction held 4 bases outside the gene matches. CDR3 sequence reads: CASWDRAMNTEAFF. The CDR3 nucleotides read TGTGCCAGTTGGGACAGGGCAATGAACACTGAAGCTTTCTTT.

CDR3: CASRAGGTTGELFF. CDR3 coding DNA: TGTGCTTCGCGGGCGGGGGGGACCACCGGGGAGCTGTTTTTT. The rearrangement links TRBV7-2 to TRBJ2-2; 9 nucleotides line up with TRBD2. The CDR3 covers 14 residues. Germline V gene lookup returns CDR1 SGHTA and CDR2 FQGNSA.

The chain combines TRBV2 with TRBJ2-1; D uncertain. Trimming pared 6 bases from V and 10 bases from J, leaving 16 bases between. Per germline, CDR1 SNHLY and CDR2 FYNNEI. CDR3 size: 13 residues. The CDR3 is CASSDQAPREQFF. Written as DNA, the CDR3 is TGTGCCAGCAGCGACCAAGCGCCAAGGGAGCAGTTCTTC.

This clone has just one count. The chain carries TRBV5-4 and TRBJ2-1, with D tentatively TRBD1 (5 bases). The CDR3 loop spans 13 amino acids. The V gene's germline CDR1 is SGHNT and CDR2 YYREEE (reference sequence). Between the trimmed V and J ends, which lost 2 bases and 8 bases, there was a span of 11 bases. CDR3 loop: CASSFAGQDEQFF. The CDR3 nucleotides read TGTGCCAGCAGCTTCGCAGGGCAGGATGAGCAGTTCTTC.

The rearrangement uses TRBV10-3 and TRBJ2-5; D remains unclear. V was shortened by 4 bases and J by 2 bases, with 5 bases between the two germline ends. The CDR3 is made up of 12 amino acids. Germline V gives CDR1 ENHRY, CDR2 SYGVKD. CDR3 nucleotide sequence: TGTGCCATCAGTGCCAGACAAGAGACCCAGTACTTC. It yields the protein CAISARQETQYF.

CDR3 sequence (DNA): TGTGCCAGCAGAAACAGGATCCCCTCCCGGGGGGAGCAGTACTTC. Residues: CASRNRIPSRGEQYF. The V gene is TRBV6-5, the J gene TRBJ2-7; weak D call: TRBD2 (6 bases). The germline CDR1 and CDR2 sequences are MNHEY and SVGAGI. The V gene lost 6 bases and the J gene lost 7 bases, with 22 bases spanning the gap. This CDR3 is built from 15 residues.

This rearrangement joins TRBV18 to TRBJ1-2; 7 bases match TRBD1. CDR3 length: 15 amino acids. Losses at the gene ends were 6 bases for V and 0 bases for J; bases not matched to a gene: 7. Germline CDR1 KGHSH, CDR2 LQKENI. DNA for the CDR3: TGTGCCAGCTCGGTTACGACAGGGCCTAACTATGGCTACACCTTC. Translating gives CASSVTTGPNYGYTF.

This clone was observed a few times. V and J are TRBV19 and TRBJ1-3; D may be TRBD1 (6 bases). CDR1 LNHDA and CDR2 SQIVND come from the germline V gene (reference sequence). V was cut by 4 bases and J by 0 bases, with 13 bases left in between. The CDR3 runs to 16 residues. The CDR3 nucleotides are TGTGCCAGTAGTACCGTTGGGACATTCTCTGGAAACACCATATATTTT. Translation gives CASSTVGTFSGNTIYF. Complete variable domain (other parts from reference TRBV19 and TRBJ1-3): DGGITQSPKYLFRKEGQNVTLSCEQNLNHDAMYWYRQDPGQGLRLIYYSQIVNDFQKGDIAEGYSVSREKKESFPLTVTSAQKNPTAFYLCASSTVGTFSGNTIYFGEGSWLTVV.

This chain joins TRBV4-2 and TRBJ1-4; 7 bases match TRBD1. V lost 1 base, J lost 7 bases, and 9 bases stayed unmatched. The V gene's germline CDR1 is LGHNA and CDR2 YNFKEQ. This CDR3 has 16 amino acids. This CDR3 reads CASSQAFGAGGEKLFF. DNA of the CDR3: TGTGCCAGCAGCCAAGCATTCGGGGCAGGGGGTGAAAAACTGTTTTTT.

This chain connects TRBV2 to TRBJ1-1; D perhaps matches TRBD1 (5 bases). The CDR3 is 14 amino acids. The germline V gene has CDR1 SNHLY and CDR2 FYNNEI. Between the trimmed V and J ends, which lost 4 bases and 0 bases, there was a span of 9 bases. The CDR3: CASSVTTVNTEAFF. DNA for the CDR3: TGTGCCAGCAGTGTCACGACAGTGAACACTGAAGCTTTCTTT.

This clone was counted a few times. The rearrangement links TRBV25-1 to TRBJ1-2, with 8 bases that match TRBD1. Germline assignment: CDR1 MGHDK and CDR2 SYGVNS. V was pared by 2 bases and J by 6 bases, with 8 bases of the junction left unmatched. The CDR3 consists of 15 residues. This CDR3 reads CASSELMGQVNGYTF. For the CDR3, the DNA is TGTGCCAGCAGTGAACTCATGGGACAGGTTAATGGCTACACCTTC.

In this sample, this clone turned up once. This rearrangement joins TRBV6-4 to TRBJ1-2, with unresolved D. CDR1 and CDR2 (germline): MRHNA, SNTAGT. The CDR3 is 15 amino acids. V lost 6 bases and J 0 bases, leaving 14 bases between the germline ends. The DNA of the CDR3 is TGTGCCAGCAGCCTAGAGGCCTACTCTAACTATGGCTACACCTTC. Its protein is CASSLEAYSNYGYTF.

V gene TRBV5-1 combines with J gene TRBJ1-3; D is uncertain. The V and J ends lost 0 bases and 4 bases respectively, with 8 bases between them. The length of the CDR3 is 14 residues. Germline assignment: CDR1 SGHRS and CDR2 YFSETQ. The CDR3 bases are TGCGCCAGCAGCTTGGCCGGGATCGGAAACACCATATATTTT. This encodes CASSLAGIGNTIYF.

This chain uses TRBV27 with TRBJ2-7; D uncertain. This CDR3 is built from 14 residues. Germline CDR1 MNHEY, CDR2 SMNVEV (reference sequence). V was cut by 5 bases and J by 0 bases, with 11 bases left in between. CDR3 loop: CASSVHPLSYEQYF. Written as DNA, the CDR3 is TGTGCCAGCAGTGTACACCCTCTCTCCTACGAGCAGTACTTC.

This chain links TRBV19 with TRBJ2-6; D is perhaps TRBD2 (6 bases). Per germline, CDR1 LNHDA and CDR2 SQIVND (reference sequence). The CDR3 is 16 amino acids. With 9 bases removed from V and 0 bases from J, the gap between germline ends came to 15 bases. The CDR3, as DNA: TGTGCCAGCTGGGGGGACTTCGGCTCTGGGGCCAACGTCCTGACTTTC. This codes for CASWGDFGSGANVLTF.

J is TRBJ2-3 and V is TRBV6-5, with a tentative D call TRBD2 (7 bases). This CDR3 contains 14 residues. Germline CDR1 and CDR2: MNHEY and SVGAGI. Trimming pared 8 bases from V and 6 bases from J, leaving 18 bases between. This CDR3 reads CASLEGGRWDTQYF. The DNA for the CDR3 is TGTGCCAGCTTAGAGGGGGGGCGATGGGATACGCAGTATTTT.

The chain joins TRBV10-3 to TRBJ2-5; the match to TRBD1 covers 9 bases. Trimming at V came to 6 bases and at J to 2 bases, leaving 7 bases not matched to a gene. The CDR3 contains 15 residues. CDR1 is ENHRY and CDR2 is SYGVKD in the germline V gene. CDR3 sequence reads: CAISPGQGKQETQYF. CDR3 coding DNA: TGTGCCATCAGCCCGGGACAGGGAAAGCAAGAGACCCAGTACTTC.